These T cell receptor beta chains were read from a single sample in a study of regulatory T cells in long-lasting Graves disease. TCRdb fed the multiplex PCR reads into MiXCR, producing one record per CDR3 protein. The table has approximately 400,000 distinct CDR3 sequences, roughly 24% seen once; the top ten hold approximately 28%. The starting material was peripheral blood mononuclear cells (PBMCs), obtained when the disease was refractory, from a patient treated with antithyroid drugs. The origin of the receptors is a woman aged 40-49 years with Graves disease. CDR3s include the opening cysteine and the closing phenylalanine or tryptophan. A D gene is named only where the DNA matches it firmly. Clone size appears in some rows only: once, few, many, or a class for an expanded clone.

>NA|TRBV30|NA|TRBJ1-1
CAWAPRQREAFF
TGTGCCTGGGCCCCTCGCCAGAGGGAAGCTTTCTTT
>many|TRBV6-1|NA|TRBJ2-5
CASSRYPARTSKTQYF
TGTGCCAGCAGCAGATATCCAGCCCGGACATCCAAGACCCAGTACTTC
>few|TRBV19|NA|TRBJ2-2
CASSIDYPFGELFF
TGTGCCAGTAGTATAGACTACCCCTTCGGGGAGCTGTTTTTT
>many|TRBV28|NA|TRBJ2-5
CASSFNRQQETQYF
TGTGCCAGCAGTTTCAACAGACAACAAGAGACCCAGTACTTC
>NA|TRBV7-3|TRBD2|TRBJ2-3
CASSPTRGLSTDTQYF
TGTGCCAGCAGCCCCACAAGGGGACTAAGCACAGATACGCAGTATTTT
>NA|TRBV10-2|TRBD2|TRBJ2-5
CASSEFFSEKAGGPEETQYF
TGCGCCAGCAGTGAGTTCTTTTCAGAGAAAGCGGGAGGGCCCGAGGAGACCCAGTACTTC
>NA|TRBV20-1|TRBD1|TRBJ1-3
CSARGEGQGGGNTIYF
TGCAGTGCTAGAGGCGAGGGACAGGGGGGAGGAAACACCATATATTTT
>few|TRBV11-2|NA|TRBJ2-1
CASSLFLENEQFF
TGTGCCAGCAGCTTATTCCTAGAGAATGAGCAGTTCTTC
>many|TRBV2|TRBD1|TRBJ2-5
CASRVTGEETQYF
TGTGCCAGCAGAGTTACAGGGGAGGAGACCCAGTACTTC
>NA|TRBV20-1|TRBD1|TRBJ2-2
CSARDYTGESTGELFF
TGCAGTGCTAGAGATTATACAGGGGAGAGCACCGGGGAGCTGTTTTTT
>many|TRBV27|TRBD2|TRBJ2-6
CANSGTSGANVLTF
TGTGCCAACAGCGGGACCTCTGGGGCCAACGTCCTGACTTTC
>few|TRBV14|TRBD1|TRBJ1-1
CASSQADRALAEAFF
TGTGCCAGCAGCCAAGCAGACAGGGCTCTAGCTGAAGCTTTCTTT
>many|TRBV28|NA|TRBJ1-1
CASTRNGWGTEAFF
TGTGCCAGCACCCGAAATGGATGGGGAACTGAAGCTTTCTTT
>NA|TRBV5-1|TRBD1|TRBJ1-1
CASSLEGAAEAFF
TGCGCCAGCAGCTTGGAGGGGGCTGCTGAAGCTTTCTTT
>many|TRBV6-5|TRBD1|TRBJ2-5
CASSYSHWVQGADETQYF
TGTGCCAGCAGTTACAGTCATTGGGTGCAGGGGGCCGATGAGACCCAGTACTTC
>NA|TRBV5-1|TRBD1|TRBJ1-4
CASSQGQFFNEELFF
TGCGCCAGCAGCCAGGGACAGTTCTTTAATGAAGAACTGTTTTTT
>NA|TRBV19|TRBD2|TRBJ2-5
CAAKRVAGEETQYF
TGTGCCGCGAAAAGGGTAGCGGGAGAGGAGACCCAGTACTTC
>NA|TRBV6-5|NA|TRBJ1-1
CASSYSGGVLNTEAFF
TGTGCCAGCAGTTACTCGGGCGGGGTTCTAAACACTGAAGCTTTCTTT
>few|TRBV20-1|TRBD1|TRBJ1-2
CSARDPAGGGYGYTF
TGCAGTGCTAGAGATCCGGCAGGGGGCGGGTATGGCTACACCTTC
>NA|TRBV29-1|NA|TRBJ2-3
CSVEDLGSESTDTQYF
TGCAGCGTTGAAGATCTTGGAAGCGAGAGCACAGATACGCAGTATTTT
>few|TRBV11-2|TRBD2|TRBJ2-5
CASSRFLAGEGETQYF
TGTGCCAGCAGCCGGTTCCTAGCGGGAGAGGGAGAGACCCAGTACTTC
>many|TRBV28|NA|TRBJ1-6
CASSLSLRGSNSPLHF
TGTGCCAGCAGTTTATCCCTCCGGGGTTCCAATTCACCCCTCCACTTT
>NA|TRBV7-3|TRBD2|TRBJ2-1
CASSPRGTSGSNEQFF
TGTGCCAGCAGCCCCAGGGGGACTAGCGGGAGTAATGAGCAGTTCTTC
>NA|TRBV9|NA|TRBJ2-7
CASSVATGSSYEQYF
TGTGCCAGCAGCGTAGCTACAGGGTCGTCCTACGAGCAGTACTTC